The T cell receptor beta chain described here comes from a study of CD8 T cells in Susac syndrome. A quantity of about 0.5 to 1 ug RNA underwent reverse transcription using random hexamers. TCRdb re-derived calls from the immunoSEQ multiplex PCR reads in MiXCR, one entry per CDR3 protein. The sample records a few hundred thousand distinct CDR3 sequences, 89% being singletons. CDR3 size: 14 residues. Trimming removed 6 bases at V and 4 bases at J, with 15 bases between. Per germline, CDR1 SQVTM and CDR2 ANQGSEA. The chain employs TRBV29-1 and TRBJ2-2; the D gene is possibly TRBD1 (5 bases). Material: CD8+ T cells from PBMCs. This clonotype was obtained from a human donor with multiple sclerosis. The CDR3: CSVPQWGGTGELFF. As DNA, the CDR3 is TGCAGCGTGCCCCAGTGGGGCGGCACCGGGGAGCTGTTTTTT.